This TCR beta chain was identified during a study of blood T cell repertoires in COVID-19. Overall study: The United States, Italy and Spain were the sources of the acute and convalescent COVID-19 samples. The analysed material was cDNA or gDNA that came from T cells, B-cell-depleted T cells, or PBMCs.

Authors' analysis steps: Amplifying reference gene primers gave estimates of nucleated cell counts. Produced via immunoSEQ multiplex PCR; TCRdb's table is partial and in-frame only. The DNA gave D and trimming, while V, J and clone size come from that table. Here the sample spans more than 110,000 clones, 82% being singletons. After removal of 4 bases from V and 2 bases from J, the junction contained 4 bases not matched to a gene. This CDR3 is built from 14 residues. The germline V gene has CDR1 MGHDK and CDR2 SYGVNS. This clone was seen once. V and J are TRBV25-1 and TRBJ2-7; the match to TRBD1 covers 8 bases. This TCR was sampled from an elderly woman with acute or convalescent COVID-19. Sequenced sample: peripheral blood. The CDR3 nucleotides read TGTGCCAGCAGTGTCGACAGGGGAGCCTACGAGCAGTACTTC. Protein: CASSVDRGAYEQYF.